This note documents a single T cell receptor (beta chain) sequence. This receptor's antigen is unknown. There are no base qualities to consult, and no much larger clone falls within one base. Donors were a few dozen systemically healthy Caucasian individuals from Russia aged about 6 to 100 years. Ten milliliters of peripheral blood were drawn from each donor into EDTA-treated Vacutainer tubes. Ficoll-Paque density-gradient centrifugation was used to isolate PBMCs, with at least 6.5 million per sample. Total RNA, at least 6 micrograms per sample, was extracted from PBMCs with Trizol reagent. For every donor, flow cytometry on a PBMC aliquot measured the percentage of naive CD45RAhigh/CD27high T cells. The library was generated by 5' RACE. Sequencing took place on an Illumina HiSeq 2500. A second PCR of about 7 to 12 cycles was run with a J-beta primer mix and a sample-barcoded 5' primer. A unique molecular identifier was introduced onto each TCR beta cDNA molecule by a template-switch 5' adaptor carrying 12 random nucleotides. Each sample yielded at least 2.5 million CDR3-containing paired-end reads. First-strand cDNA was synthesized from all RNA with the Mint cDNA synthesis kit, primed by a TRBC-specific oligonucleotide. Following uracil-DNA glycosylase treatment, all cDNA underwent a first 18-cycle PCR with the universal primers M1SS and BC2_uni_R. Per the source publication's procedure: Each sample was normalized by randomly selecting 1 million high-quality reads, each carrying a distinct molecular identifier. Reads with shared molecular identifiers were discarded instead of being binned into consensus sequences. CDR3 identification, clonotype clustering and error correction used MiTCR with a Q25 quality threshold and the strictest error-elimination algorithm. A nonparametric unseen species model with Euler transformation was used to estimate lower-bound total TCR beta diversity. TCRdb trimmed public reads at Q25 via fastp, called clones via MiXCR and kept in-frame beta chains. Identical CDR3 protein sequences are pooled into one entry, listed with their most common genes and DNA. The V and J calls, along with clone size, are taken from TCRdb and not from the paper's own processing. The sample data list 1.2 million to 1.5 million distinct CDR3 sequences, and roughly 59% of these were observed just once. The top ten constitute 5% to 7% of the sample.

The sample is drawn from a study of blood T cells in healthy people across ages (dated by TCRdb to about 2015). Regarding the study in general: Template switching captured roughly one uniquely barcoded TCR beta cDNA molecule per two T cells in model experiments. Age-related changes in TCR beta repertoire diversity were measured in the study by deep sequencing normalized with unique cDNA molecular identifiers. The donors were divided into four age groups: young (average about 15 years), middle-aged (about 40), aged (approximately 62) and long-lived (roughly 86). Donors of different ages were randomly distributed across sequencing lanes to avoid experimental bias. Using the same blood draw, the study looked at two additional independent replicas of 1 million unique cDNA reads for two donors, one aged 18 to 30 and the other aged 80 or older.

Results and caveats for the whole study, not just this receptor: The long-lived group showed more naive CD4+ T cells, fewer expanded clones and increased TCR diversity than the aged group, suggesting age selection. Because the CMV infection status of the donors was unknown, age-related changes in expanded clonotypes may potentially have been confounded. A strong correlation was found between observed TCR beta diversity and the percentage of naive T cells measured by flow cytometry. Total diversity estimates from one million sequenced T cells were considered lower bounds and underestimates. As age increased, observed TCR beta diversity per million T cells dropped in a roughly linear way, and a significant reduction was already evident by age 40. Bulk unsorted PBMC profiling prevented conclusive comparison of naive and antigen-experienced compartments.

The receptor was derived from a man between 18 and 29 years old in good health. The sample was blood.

The encoded CDR3 is CASSYSSLTSWWTDTQYF. The DNA reads as follows: TGTGCCAGCAGCTATAGCAGCTTGACTAGCTGGTGGACAGATACGCAGTATTTT. The rearrangement joined TRBV7-2 to TRBJ2-3; 7 central nucleotides agree with TRBD2. The CDR3 spans 18 residues, from the cysteine through the phenylalanine. Of the read, only the CDR3 DNA is kept; its 54 bases are in frame from base 1. V is trimmed back by 4 bases and J by 3 bases, and the junction contains 16 bases that no gene match accounts for. CDR1 and CDR2 (SGHTA, FQGNSA) derive from the germline V gene. The variable domain in full, with residues beyond the CDR3 obtained from the reference TRBV7-2 and TRBJ2-3 genes, is GAGVSQSPSNKVTEKGKDVELRCDPISGHTALYWYRQSLGQGLEFLIYFQGNSAPDKSGLPSDRFSAERTGGSVSTLTIQRTQQEDSAVYLCASSYSSLTSWWTDTQYFGPGTRLTVL.